This T cell receptor (beta chain) was profiled in a study of T cells after yellow fever vaccination (dated by TCRdb to about 2019). As for the study more broadly: The SMART-Seq v4 Ultra Low Input RNA kit was used to prepare libraries from fractions with low cell numbers. The cohort comprised two healthy male donors, one aged 18 to 30 and one aged 30 to 40 years. Blood was drawn at multiple timepoints before and after primary and secondary immunization, with bulk PBMC replicates and cell subsets isolated. To follow T-cell clones before and after primary and booster YFV17D yellow fever vaccination, bulk TCR alpha and beta repertoires were sequenced over time. General study outcomes and caveats: Computational filtering was needed because FACS-sorted repertoires could contain abundant contaminating clonotypes from the bulk population. Because only two donors were included in the study, the extent to which the findings can be generalized is limited. A small fraction of clonotypes showed up in both the CD4 and CD8 compartments, probably as a result of convergent recombination. Compared with the primary T-cell response, the secondary T-cell response was weaker but faster, peaking on day 5 rather than day 15. Most clones expanded after primary vaccination were re-detected after the booster (around 96% of CD4 and roughly 87% of CD8), suggesting broad memory maintenance.

As regards this clonotype: Its antigen is unknown. There are no base qualities to consult, and no much larger clone falls within one base.

This specimen's treatment or condition label, interpreted: live attenuated yellow fever vaccine strain. At every blood-draw timepoint, two biological replicates of bulk PBMCs were collected. PBMCs were isolated from peripheral blood using a standard Ficoll-Paque protocol. TriZol was used to extract RNA from bulk PBMCs, CD4 and CD8 fractions, and dextramer-positive and dextramer-negative fractions. The sample was run on an Illumina NovaSeq 6000. TCR cDNA was synthesized by 5'RACE template switching, through which a universal primer site and unique molecular identifiers were introduced. Priming of cDNA synthesis was performed from both the TCR alpha and TCR beta constant segments. Library amplification used two PCR steps, and the second PCR step added sample barcodes and sequencing adapters. Sequencing of the libraries was done on either Illumina HiSeq 2500 (2x100 bp) or NovaSeq (2x150 bp). Turning to the authors' computational methods: Demultiplexing of reads and collapsing into UMI consensus sequences were performed with MIGEC, and V(D)J alignment was carried out with MiXCR. Vaccine-responding clonotypes were identified with edgeR using replicate PBMC samples, with FDR below 0.01 and a log2 fold change above 5 up to day 15 being required. Bulk clonotypes were assigned CD4 or CD8 identity according to which sequenced CD4 or CD8 repertoire held them at higher abundance. TCRdb reran the public reads through fastp at Q25 and MiXCR, keeping productive beta chains. Entries are consolidated by CDR3 protein sequence, retaining the most common genes and DNA. TCRdb, not the authors, supplied the V and J calls. Recorded for this sample are hundreds of thousands of distinct CDR3 sequences; roughly 4% of them occurred a single time. The leading ten clones occupy about 26% of the sample.

V lost 0 bases and J lost 4 bases, and the count of bases not matched to a germline gene is 3. The germline V gene (reference sequence) sets CDR1 to MNHEY and CDR2 to SMNVEV. Inclusive of the bounding cysteine and phenylalanine, the CDR3 is 14 residues long. The retained sequence is limited to the CDR3, 42 bases, with the frame set at the first base. The sequence joins TRBV27 to TRBJ2-7; TRBD1 agrees with 7 junctional bases. This TCR was recovered from a man aged 18 to 30 who received the YFV17D yellow fever vaccine. The sample here was PBMCs, taken 5 days after the yellow fever booster vaccination. The CDR3 loop reads CASSLSRTGYEQYF. The bases read TGTGCCAGCAGTTTATCCAGGACAGGATACGAGCAGTACTTC.